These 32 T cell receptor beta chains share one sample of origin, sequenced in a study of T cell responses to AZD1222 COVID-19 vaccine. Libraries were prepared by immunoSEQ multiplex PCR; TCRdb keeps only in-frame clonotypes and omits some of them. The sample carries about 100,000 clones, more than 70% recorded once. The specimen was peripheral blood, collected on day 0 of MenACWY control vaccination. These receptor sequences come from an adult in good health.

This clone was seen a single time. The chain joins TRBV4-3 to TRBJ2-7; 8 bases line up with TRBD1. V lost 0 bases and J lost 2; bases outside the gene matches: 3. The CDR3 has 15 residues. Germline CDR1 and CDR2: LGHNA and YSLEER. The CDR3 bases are TGCGCCAGCAGCCAAGAAGGGACAGGCCCCTACGAGCAGTACTTC. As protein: CASSQEGTGPYEQYF.

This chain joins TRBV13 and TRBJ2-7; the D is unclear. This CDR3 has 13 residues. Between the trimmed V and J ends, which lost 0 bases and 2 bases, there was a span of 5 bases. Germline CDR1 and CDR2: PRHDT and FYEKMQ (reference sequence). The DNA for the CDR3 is TGTGCCAGCAGCTTAGGGGTGACCTACGAGCAGTACTTC. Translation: CASSLGVTYEQYF.

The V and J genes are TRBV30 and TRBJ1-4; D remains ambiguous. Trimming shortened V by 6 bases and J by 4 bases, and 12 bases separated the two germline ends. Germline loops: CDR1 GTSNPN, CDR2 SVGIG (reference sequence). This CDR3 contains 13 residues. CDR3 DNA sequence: TGTGCCTGTGGAGGCCGGATTAATGAAAAACTGTTTTTT. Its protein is CACGGRINEKLFF.

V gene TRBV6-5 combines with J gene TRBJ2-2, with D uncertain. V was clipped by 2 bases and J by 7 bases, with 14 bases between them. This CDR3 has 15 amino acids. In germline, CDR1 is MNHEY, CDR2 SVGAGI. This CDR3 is CASSYAGVGIGELFF. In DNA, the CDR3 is TGTGCCAGCAGTTACGCAGGAGTAGGAATCGGGGAGCTGTTTTTT.

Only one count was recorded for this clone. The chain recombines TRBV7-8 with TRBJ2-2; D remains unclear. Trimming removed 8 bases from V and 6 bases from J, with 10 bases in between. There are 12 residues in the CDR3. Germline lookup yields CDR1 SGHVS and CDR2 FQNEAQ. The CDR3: CASPTPAGELFF. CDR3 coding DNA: TGTGCCAGCCCAACCCCAGCCGGGGAGCTGTTTTTT.

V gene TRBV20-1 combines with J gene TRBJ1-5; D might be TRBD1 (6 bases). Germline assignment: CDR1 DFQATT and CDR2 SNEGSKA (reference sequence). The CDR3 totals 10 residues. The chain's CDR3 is CSQGNQPQHF. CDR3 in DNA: TGCAGCCAGGGGAATCAGCCCCAGCATTTT.

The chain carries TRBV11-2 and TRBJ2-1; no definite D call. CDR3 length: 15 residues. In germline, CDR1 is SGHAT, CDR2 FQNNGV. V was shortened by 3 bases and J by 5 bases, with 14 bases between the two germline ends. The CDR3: CASSFTILGNNEQFF. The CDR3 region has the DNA TGTGCCAGCAGCTTTACTATACTGGGGAACAATGAGCAGTTCTTC.

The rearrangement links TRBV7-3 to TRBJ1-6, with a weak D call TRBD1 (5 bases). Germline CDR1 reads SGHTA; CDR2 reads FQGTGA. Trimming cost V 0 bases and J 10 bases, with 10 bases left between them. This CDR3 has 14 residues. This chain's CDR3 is CASSLTAGGSPLHF. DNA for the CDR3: TGTGCCAGCAGCTTAACGGCGGGGGGATCACCCCTCCACTTT.

DNA of the CDR3: TGTGCCAGCAGTTACGCGGCCAGGGATGTGAATGGCTACACCTTC. This sequence encodes CASSYAARDVNGYTF. The chain is built from TRBV6-6 and TRBJ1-2; possible D gene TRBD1, 5 bases. From germline, CDR1 is MNHNY and CDR2 SVGAGI (reference sequence). CDR3 length: 15 residues. V lost 2 bases and J 6 bases, leaving 16 bases between the germline ends.

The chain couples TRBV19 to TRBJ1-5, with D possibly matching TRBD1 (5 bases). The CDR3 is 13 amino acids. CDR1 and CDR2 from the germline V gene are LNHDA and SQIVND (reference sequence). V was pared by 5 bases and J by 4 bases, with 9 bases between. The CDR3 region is CASSWDGNQPQHF. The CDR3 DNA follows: TGTGCCAGTAGTTGGGACGGGAATCAGCCCCAGCATTTT. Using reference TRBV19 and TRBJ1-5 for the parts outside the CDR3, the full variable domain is DGGITQSPKYLFRKEGQNVTLSCEQNLNHDAMYWYRQDPGQGLRLIYYSQIVNDFQKGDIAEGYSVSREKKESFPLTVTSAQKNPTAFYLCASSWDGNQPQHFGDGTRLSIL.

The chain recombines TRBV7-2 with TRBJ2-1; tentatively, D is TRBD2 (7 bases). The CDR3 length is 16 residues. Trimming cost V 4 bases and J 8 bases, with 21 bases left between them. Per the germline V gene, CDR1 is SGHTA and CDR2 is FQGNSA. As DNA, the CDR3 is TGTGCCAGCAGCTCTAGGGGGGGAAGCGTTGTCTATGAGCAGTTCTTC. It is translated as CASSSRGGSVVYEQFF. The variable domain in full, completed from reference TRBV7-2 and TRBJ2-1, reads GAGVSQSPSNKVTEKGKDVELRCDPISGHTALYWYRQSLGQGLEFLIYFQGNSAPDKSGLPSDRFSAERTGGSVSTLTIQRTQQEDSAVYLCASSSRGGSVVYEQFFGPGTRLTVL.

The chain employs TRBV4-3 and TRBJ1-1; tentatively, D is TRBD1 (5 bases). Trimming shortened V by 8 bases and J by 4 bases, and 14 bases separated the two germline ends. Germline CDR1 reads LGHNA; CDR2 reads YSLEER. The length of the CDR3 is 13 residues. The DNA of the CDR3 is TGCGCCAGCGGGTCGACGGGGGGCACTGAAGCTTTCTTT. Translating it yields CASGSTGGTEAFF.

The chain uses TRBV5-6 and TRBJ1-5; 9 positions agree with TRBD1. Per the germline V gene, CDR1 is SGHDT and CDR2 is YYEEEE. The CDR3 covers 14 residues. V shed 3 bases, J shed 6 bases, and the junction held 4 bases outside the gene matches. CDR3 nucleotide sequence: TGTGCCAGCAGCTGGGGGACAGGGAGTCAGCCCCAGCATTTT. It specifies CASSWGTGSQPQHF.

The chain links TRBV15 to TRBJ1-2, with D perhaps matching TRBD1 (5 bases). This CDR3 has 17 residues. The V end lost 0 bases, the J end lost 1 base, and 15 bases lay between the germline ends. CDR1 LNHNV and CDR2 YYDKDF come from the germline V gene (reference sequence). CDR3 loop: CATSRDVGGALNYGYTF. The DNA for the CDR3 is TGTGCCACCAGCAGAGATGTCGGGGGTGCCCTTAACTATGGCTACACCTTC. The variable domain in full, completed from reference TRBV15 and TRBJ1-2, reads DAMVIQNPRYQVTQFGKPVTLSCSQTLNHNVMYWYQQKSSQAPKLLFHYYDKDFNNEADTPDNFQSRRPNTSFCFLDIRSPGLGDTAMYLCATSRDVGGALNYGYTFGSGTRLTVV.

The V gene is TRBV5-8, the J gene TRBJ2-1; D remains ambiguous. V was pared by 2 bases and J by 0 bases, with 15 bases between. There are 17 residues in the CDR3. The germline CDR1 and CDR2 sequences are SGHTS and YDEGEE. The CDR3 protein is CASSFSHGVYSYNEQFF. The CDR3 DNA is TGTGCCAGCAGCTTTTCCCATGGGGTGTACTCCTACAATGAGCAGTTCTTC.

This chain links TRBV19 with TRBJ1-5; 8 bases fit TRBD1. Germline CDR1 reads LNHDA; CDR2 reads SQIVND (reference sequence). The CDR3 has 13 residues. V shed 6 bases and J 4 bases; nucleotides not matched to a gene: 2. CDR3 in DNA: TGTGCCAGTAGCCGACAGGGGAATCAGCCCCAGCATTTT. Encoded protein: CASSRQGNQPQHF.

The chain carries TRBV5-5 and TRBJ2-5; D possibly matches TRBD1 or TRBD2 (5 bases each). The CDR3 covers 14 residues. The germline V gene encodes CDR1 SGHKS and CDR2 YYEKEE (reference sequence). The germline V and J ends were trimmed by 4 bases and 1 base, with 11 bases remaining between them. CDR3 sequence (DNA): TGTGCCAGCAGCGCCCCCGGGACCCAAGAGACCCAGTACTTC. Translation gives CASSAPGTQETQYF.

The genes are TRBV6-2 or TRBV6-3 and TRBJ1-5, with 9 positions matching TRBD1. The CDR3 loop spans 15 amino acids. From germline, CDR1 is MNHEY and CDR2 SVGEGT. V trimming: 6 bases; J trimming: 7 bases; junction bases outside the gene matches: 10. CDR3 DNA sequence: TGTGCCAGCAGCCGCGGGGACAGGGATTTCCAGCCCCAGCATTTT. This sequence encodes CASSRGDRDFQPQHF.

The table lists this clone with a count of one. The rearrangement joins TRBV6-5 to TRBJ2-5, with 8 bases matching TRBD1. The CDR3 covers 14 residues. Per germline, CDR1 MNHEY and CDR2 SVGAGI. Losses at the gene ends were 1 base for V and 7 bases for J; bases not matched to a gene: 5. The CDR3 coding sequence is TGTGCCAGCAGTTACTGGACAGGGAAGGGGACCCAGTACTTC. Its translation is CASSYWTGKGTQYF.

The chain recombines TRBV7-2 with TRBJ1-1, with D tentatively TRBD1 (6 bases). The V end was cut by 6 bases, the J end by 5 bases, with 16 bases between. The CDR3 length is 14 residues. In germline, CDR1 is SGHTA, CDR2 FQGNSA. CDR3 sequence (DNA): TGTGCCAGCAGAGAAAGGAGAGGGGGGACTGAAGCTTTCTTT. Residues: CASRERRGGTEAFF.

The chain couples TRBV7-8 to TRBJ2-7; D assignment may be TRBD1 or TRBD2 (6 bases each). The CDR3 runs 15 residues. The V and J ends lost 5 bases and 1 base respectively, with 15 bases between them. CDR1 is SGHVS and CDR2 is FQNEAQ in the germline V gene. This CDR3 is CASSTGGTKSYEQYF. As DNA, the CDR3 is TGTGCCAGCAGCACAGGCGGGACAAAATCCTACGAGCAGTACTTC.

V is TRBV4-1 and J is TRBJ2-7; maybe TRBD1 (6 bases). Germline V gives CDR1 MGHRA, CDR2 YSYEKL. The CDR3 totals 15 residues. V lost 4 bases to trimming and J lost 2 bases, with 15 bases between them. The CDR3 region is CASSLPEEGAYEQYF. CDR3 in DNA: TGCGCCAGCAGCCTCCCGGAAGAGGGGGCCTACGAGCAGTACTTC.

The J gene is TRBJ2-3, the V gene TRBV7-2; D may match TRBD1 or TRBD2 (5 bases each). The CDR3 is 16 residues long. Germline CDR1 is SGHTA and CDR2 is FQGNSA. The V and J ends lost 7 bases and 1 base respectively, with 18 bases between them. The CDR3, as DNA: TGTGCCAGCAACCCCCCCGGGACCCGGGGCACAGATACGCAGTATTTT. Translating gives CASNPPGTRGTDTQYF.

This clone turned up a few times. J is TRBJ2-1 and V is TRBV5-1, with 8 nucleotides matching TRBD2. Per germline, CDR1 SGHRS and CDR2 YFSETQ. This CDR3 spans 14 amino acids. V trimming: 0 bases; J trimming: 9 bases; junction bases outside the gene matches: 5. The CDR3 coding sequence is TGCGCCAGCAGCTTGGACCGGGAGGGGGGTGAGCAGTTCTTC. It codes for CASSLDREGGEQFF.

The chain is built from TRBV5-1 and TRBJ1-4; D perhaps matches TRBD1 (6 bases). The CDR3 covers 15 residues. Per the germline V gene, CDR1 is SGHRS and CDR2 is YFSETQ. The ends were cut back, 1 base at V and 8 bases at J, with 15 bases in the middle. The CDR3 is CASSLFPGDGEKLFF. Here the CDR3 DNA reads TGCGCCAGCAGCTTGTTCCCAGGGGACGGAGAAAAACTGTTTTTT.

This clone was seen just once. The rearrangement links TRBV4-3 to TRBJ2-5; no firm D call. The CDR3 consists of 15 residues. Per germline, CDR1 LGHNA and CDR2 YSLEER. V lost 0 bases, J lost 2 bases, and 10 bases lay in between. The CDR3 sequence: CASSQDEAQQETQYF. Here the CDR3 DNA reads TGCGCCAGCAGCCAAGATGAGGCCCAGCAAGAGACCCAGTACTTC.

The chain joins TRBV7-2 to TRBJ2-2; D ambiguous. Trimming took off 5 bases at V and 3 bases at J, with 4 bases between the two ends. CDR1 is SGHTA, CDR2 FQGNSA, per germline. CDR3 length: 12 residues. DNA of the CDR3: TGTGCCAGCAGCCATTACACCGGGGAGCTGTTTTTT. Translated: CASSHYTGELFF.

The CDR3 spells CASSYGVGSYEQYF. The DNA of the CDR3 is TGTGCCAGCAGTTACGGAGTTGGATCCTACGAGCAGTACTTC. The chain has TRBV6-2 or TRBV6-3 and TRBJ2-7; D not certain. Germline CDR1 MNHEY, CDR2 SVGEGT. The CDR3 extends over 14 amino acids. The germline V and J ends were trimmed by 2 bases and 1 base, with 9 bases remaining between them.

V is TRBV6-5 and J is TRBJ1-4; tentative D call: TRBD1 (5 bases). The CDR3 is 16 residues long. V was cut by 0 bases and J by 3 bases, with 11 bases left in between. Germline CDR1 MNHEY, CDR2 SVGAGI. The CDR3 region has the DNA TGTGCCAGCAGTTACTCGGCGGGGGAAGCTAATGAAAAACTGTTTTTT. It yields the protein CASSYSAGEANEKLFF.

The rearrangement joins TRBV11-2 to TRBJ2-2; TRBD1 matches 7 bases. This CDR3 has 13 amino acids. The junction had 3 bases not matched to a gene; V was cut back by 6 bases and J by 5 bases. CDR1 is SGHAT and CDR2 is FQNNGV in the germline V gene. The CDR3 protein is CASRPTGTGELFF. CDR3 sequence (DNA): TGTGCCAGCAGGCCGACAGGGACCGGGGAGCTGTTTTTT.

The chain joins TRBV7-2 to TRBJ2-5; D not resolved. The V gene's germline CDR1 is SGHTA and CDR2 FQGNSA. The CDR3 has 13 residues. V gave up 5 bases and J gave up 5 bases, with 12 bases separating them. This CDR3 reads CASSQEHRETQYF. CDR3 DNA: TGTGCCAGCAGCCAAGAACACCGGGAGACCCAGTACTTC.

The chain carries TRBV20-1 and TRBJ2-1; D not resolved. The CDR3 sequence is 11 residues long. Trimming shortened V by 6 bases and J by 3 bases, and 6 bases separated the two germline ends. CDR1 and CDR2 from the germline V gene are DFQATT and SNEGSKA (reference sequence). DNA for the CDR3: TGCAGTGCCGAAATCTACAATGAGCAGTTCTTC. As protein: CSAEIYNEQFF.